Described below is a single T cell receptor beta chain sequence and its context. The CDR3 loop spans 12 amino acids. V lost 2 bases and J 10 bases, leaving 9 bases between the germline ends. Germline V gene data show CDR1 as LNHNV and CDR2 as YYDKDF (reference sequence). The sample originates from a study of blood T cell repertoires in COVID-19. Profiling relied on immunoSEQ multiplex PCR, and the TCRdb table lists in-frame clones only, not all of them. The sample has under 40,000 clones, around 73% seen once. V gene TRBV15 combines with J gene TRBJ2-1, with a weak D call TRBD2 (5 bases). Sequenced: peripheral blood. This receptor was taken from a woman between 55 and 75 years old with acute or convalescent COVID-19. CDR3 protein: CATSRSRLEQFF. CDR3 DNA: TGTGCCACCAGCAGATCAAGACTAGAGCAGTTCTTC.